Listed below are T cell receptor beta chains from one sample, sequenced in a study of molecular identifiers for immune sequencing clone quantification. Using its own MiXCR run on the PCR reads, TCRdb lists one record per CDR3 protein. Of tens of thousands of distinct CDR3 sequences listed, about 23% are singletons. The material sequenced was naive CD8+ T cells from blood, with Jurkat cell RNA spiked in. The source is a human donor in good health. Some libraries in this study had Jurkat cell RNA spiked in. Both conserved end residues are trimmed from each CDR3. Fields, in order: V gene, CDR3 protein.

>TRBV2
ASSEDAFSGNTIY
>TRBV13
ASSLQTSGGIQY
>TRBV5-6
ASSWGGSSYNEQF
>TRBV5-6
ASSFGGQYEQY
>TRBV12-3/TRBV12-4
ASSPHRGRANVLT
>TRBV15
ATSRDPGIRPGLAGISTDTQS
>TRBV4-3
ASSQEGRQGYGYT
>TRBV7-8
ASRPNLATNEKLF
>TRBV28
ASRRFDRRPPDTQY
>TRBV7-2
ASSPGGSGYEQY
>TRBV5-5
ASSWRNIQY
>TRBV9
ASSSTSMVGYGYT
>TRBV6-6
ASSYGQTYEQY
>TRBV4-2
ASSPARDYYEQY
>TRBV12-3/TRBV12-4
ASTDTSDATDTQC
>TRBV4-3
ASSPQARDSYNEQF
>TRBV12-3/TRBV12-4
ASSFRGQDYGYT
>TRBV7-3
ASSLWGNTEAF
>TRBV27
ASSPPSGAEAF
>TRBV15
TTSRGDSHQETQY
>TRBV4-3
ASSQEGPGSADTQY
>TRBV19
ASNPFQGGQPQH
>TRBV5-4
ASTPESGEQY
>TRBV7-6
ASSFIVAGQGTNTGELF
>TRBV3-1
ASSLIRDYSYNEQF
>TRBV12-3/TRBV12-4
ASSLAIGGQPQH
>TRBV10-2
ASNIQGAYQETQY
>TRBV27
ASSELTSGTYHAQF
>TRBV6-1
ASSEPNT
>TRBV5-1
ASSLEGLAGDRETQY
>TRBV7-9
DSSFEYGNTIY
>TRBV4-1
ASSPSPSFNEQF
>TRBV5-6
ASSLNTGGPLHYGYT
>TRBV20-1
SAPDRDEGSYEQY
>TRBV5-6
ASSWAHGPDEQY
>TRBV27
ASSYRGVQPQH
>TRBV6-5
ASSYIAGEGVGQY
>TRBV29-1
SVESYGANVLT
>TRBV10-2
ASSDLAGGPAVNEQF
>TRBV7-6
ASSLGAWGENTEAF
>TRBV12-5
ASGTGQGADTQY
>TRBV7-9
ASSLVVGPSYEQY
>TRBV7-9
ASSFGFAVSSYEQS
>TRBV4-1
ASSPLQGHEQF
>TRBV13
ASSLDRLYGYT
>TRBV30
AWRQLAGSNTDTQY
>TRBV20-1
SADAGLPSYEQY
>TRBV7-9
ASSPDIRVSLTDTQY